The 20 T cell receptor beta chains presented below share a single source sample, sequenced in a study of control samples from healthy donors and cancer patients. Some clones are missing from TCRdb's copy, which holds only in-frame ones; the method was immunoSEQ multiplex PCR. The data contain around 120,000 clones, approximately 89% of them singletons. The sequencing sample was made of blood. The receptors stem from a man between 60 and 75 years old in good health.

CDR3 sequence (DNA): TGTGCCAGCAGGGAGACAGGGACCGGGGAGCTGTTTTTT. Its translation is CASRETGTGELFF. The chain has TRBV6-6 and TRBJ2-2; 7 nucleotides line up with TRBD1. The junction had 3 bases not matched to a gene; V was cut back by 6 bases and J by 5 bases. Per germline, CDR1 MNHNY and CDR2 SVGAGI (reference sequence). The CDR3 length is 13 residues.

V and J are TRBV19 and TRBJ1-2; D remains ambiguous. The CDR3 runs to 13 residues. Trimming removed 4 bases at V and 8 bases at J, with 14 bases between. CDR1 is LNHDA and CDR2 is SQIVND in the germline V gene (reference sequence). The CDR3 loop is CASSTPPRSGYTF. The DNA of the CDR3 is TGTGCCAGTAGTACTCCCCCGAGGTCCGGCTACACCTTC.

The rearrangement joins TRBV13 to TRBJ2-3, with 8 nucleotides matching TRBD2. The J segment lost 3 bases and the V segment lost 1 base, leaving 3 bases of the junction unmatched. Germline assignment: CDR1 PRHDT and CDR2 FYEKMQ (reference sequence). This CDR3 has 15 residues. The CDR3 reads CASSLETGGTDTQYF. The CDR3 DNA is TGTGCCAGCAGCTTAGAAACGGGGGGGACAGATACGCAGTATTTT.

The gene calls are TRBV19 and TRBJ1-4; D is perhaps TRBD1 (6 bases). V dropped 7 bases and J dropped 4 bases, with 13 bases sitting between them. This CDR3 has 14 residues. The germline CDR1 and CDR2 sequences are LNHDA and SQIVND (reference sequence). For the CDR3, the DNA is TGTGCCAGTACCCGCGGGGGGCTTAATGAAAAACTGTTTTTT. Its protein product is CASTRGGLNEKLFF.

The rearrangement links TRBV4-1 to TRBJ1-2; a possible D gene is TRBD1 (5 bases). This CDR3 region has 18 residues. Germline lookup yields CDR1 MGHRA and CDR2 YSYEKL. Trimming took 2 bases from V and 8 from J, leaving 27 bases between them. DNA for the CDR3: TGCGCCAGCAGCCAATTAGCGATGGTGTCCGACAGTGTTAAGGGCTACACCTTC. Protein product: CASSQLAMVSDSVKGYTF.

The chain combines TRBV4-2 with TRBJ2-2; no clear D. CDR3 length: 12 amino acids. Germline assignment: CDR1 LGHNA and CDR2 YNFKEQ. V lost 5 bases and J 4 bases, leaving 5 bases between the germline ends. The CDR3, as DNA: TGTGCCAGCAGCACTATCACCGGGGAGCTGTTTTTT. Translated: CASSTITGELFF.

The V and J genes are TRBV18 and TRBJ1-6; a possible D gene is TRBD1 (6 bases). Looked up from germline, CDR1 is KGHSH and CDR2 is LQKENI. This CDR3 spans 15 amino acids. V was clipped by 4 bases and J by 9 bases, with 16 bases between them. CDR3 amino acids: CASSRDIGNSSPLHF. As DNA, the CDR3 is TGTGCCAGCTCACGGGACATAGGGAATAGTTCACCCCTCCACTTT. Looking up the rest from reference TRBV18 and TRBJ1-6 gives the full variable domain: NAGVMQNPRHLVRRRGQEARLRCSPMKGHSHVYWYRQLPEEGLKFMVYLQKENIIDESGMPKERFSAEFPKEGPSILRIQQVVRGDSAAYFCASSRDIGNSSPLHFGNGTRLTVT.

This chain uses TRBV24-1 with TRBJ1-5, with 8 bases lining up with TRBD1. J was trimmed by 0 bases and V by 12 bases; bases with no gene match: 9. The CDR3 is made up of 15 amino acids. Germline-derived CDR1 and CDR2 are KGHDR and SFDVKD. The CDR3, as DNA: TGTGCCTCGAGGATACAGGGGGGTAGCAATCAGCCCCAGCATTTT. It yields the protein CASRIQGGSNQPQHF.

Only one count was recorded for this clone. The rearrangement uses TRBV18 and TRBJ1-2, with D maybe TRBD1 (5 bases). CDR1 is KGHSH and CDR2 is LQKENI in the germline V gene. Deletions cut 6 bases from V and 4 bases from J, with 9 bases between. The length of the CDR3 is 12 residues. In DNA, the CDR3 is TGTGCCAGCTCCCCTACAGGCTATGGCTACACCTTC. It encodes CASSPTGYGYTF.

V and J are TRBV9 and TRBJ2-3; TRBD1 matches 11 bases. CDR3 size: 16 residues. Germline CDR1 is SGDLS and CDR2 is YYNGEE. Trimming took 3 bases from V and 3 from J; bases not matched to a gene: 6. This chain's CDR3 is CASSGTGTGGTDTQYF. CDR3 sequence (DNA): TGTGCCAGCAGCGGCACCGGGACAGGGGGGACAGATACGCAGTATTTT.

The gene calls are TRBV6-2 or TRBV6-3 and TRBJ1-1; no clear D. Germline V gives CDR1 MNHEY, CDR2 SVGEGT. V shed 2 bases and J shed 3 bases, with 10 bases lying between them. The CDR3 is 14 amino acids. CDR3 DNA: TGTGCCAGCAGTTACGACACGTACTACACTGAAGCTTTCTTT. Translated, it gives CASSYDTYYTEAFF.

This chain uses TRBV19 with TRBJ1-5; TRBD1 matches at 9 bases. This CDR3 contains 15 residues. V was pared by 3 bases and J by 4 bases, with 4 bases of the junction left unmatched. From germline, CDR1 is LNHDA and CDR2 SQIVND (reference sequence). The CDR3 region has the DNA TGTGCCAGTAGTATGGGGACAGGGCATAATCAGCCCCAGCATTTT. As protein: CASSMGTGHNQPQHF. Full variable domain (missing parts from reference TRBV19 and TRBJ1-5): DGGITQSPKYLFRKEGQNVTLSCEQNLNHDAMYWYRQDPGQGLRLIYYSQIVNDFQKGDIAEGYSVSREKKESFPLTVTSAQKNPTAFYLCASSMGTGHNQPQHFGDGTRLSIL.

V gene TRBV7-9 combines with J gene TRBJ1-6; D gene uncertain. The germline V gene encodes CDR1 SEHNR and CDR2 FQNEAQ (reference sequence). V lost 1 base and J lost 3, with 4 bases in between. This CDR3 has 14 residues. DNA for the CDR3: TGTGCCAGCAGCTTAGATGTCTATAATTCACCCCTCCACTTT. This codes for CASSLDVYNSPLHF.

The chain links TRBV6-2 or TRBV6-3 to TRBJ1-1; the D gene is possibly TRBD1 (5 bases). This CDR3 comprises 14 residues. Per germline, CDR1 MNHEY and CDR2 SVGEGT. V was shortened by 2 bases and J by 3 bases, with 10 bases between the two germline ends. The CDR3 nucleotides read TGTGCCAGCAGTTACGCCAGGGCCGACACTGAAGCTTTCTTT. Protein: CASSYARADTEAFF.

This clone was detected a few times. The chain uses TRBV19 and TRBJ1-1, with 7 nucleotides matching TRBD1. The CDR3 runs to 15 residues. Germline-derived CDR1 and CDR2 are LNHDA and SQIVND (reference sequence). Trimming removed 1 base from V and 4 bases from J; junction bases left unmatched: 6. CDR3 DNA: TGTGCCAGTAGTATAGGTATACAGGGGACCACTGAAGCTTTCTTT. This gives the protein CASSIGIQGTTEAFF.

The rearrangement links TRBV3-1 (or the pseudogene TRBV3-2) to TRBJ1-2; 9 positions match TRBD1. Germline V gives CDR1 LGHDT, CDR2 YNNKEL (reference sequence). CDR3 length: 13 amino acids. V was pared by 2 bases and J by 8 bases, with 3 bases of the junction left unmatched. CDR3 protein: CASSQYRGQGYTF. As DNA, the CDR3 is TGTGCCAGCAGCCAATACAGGGGGCAAGGCTACACCTTC.

The chain joins TRBV19 to TRBJ1-1; the D gene is possibly TRBD1 (6 bases). The CDR3 is 15 residues long. CDR1 is LNHDA, CDR2 SQIVND, per germline (reference sequence). V lost 5 bases, J lost 4 bases, and 17 bases lay in between. DNA of the CDR3: TGTGCCAGTAGTCCCGTACAGGGCGGGGGCACTGAAGCTTTCTTT. This translates into CASSPVQGGGTEAFF.

This rearrangement joins TRBV5-1 to TRBJ2-1; D gene uncertain. CDR3 length: 14 amino acids. Trimming took off 1 base at V and 5 bases at J, with 10 bases between the two ends. Germline-derived CDR1 and CDR2 are SGHRS and YFSETQ. CDR3 bases: TGCGCCAGCAGCTTGACCGCAGGAAACAATGAGCAGTTCTTC. It encodes CASSLTAGNNEQFF.

This chain links TRBV19 with TRBJ1-4; D gene uncertain. The CDR3 extends over 14 amino acids. Trimming left V 3 bases short and J 2 bases short, with 7 bases between. Germline assignment: CDR1 LNHDA and CDR2 SQIVND (reference sequence). CDR3 bases: TGTGCCAGTAGTATCCCGGGGACTAATGAAAAACTGTTTTTT. It codes for CASSIPGTNEKLFF.

The J gene is TRBJ1-2, the V gene TRBV5-1; D is perhaps TRBD1 (5 bases). Germline CDR1 is SGHRS and CDR2 is YFSETQ. The CDR3 consists of 16 residues. The V end was cut by 4 bases, the J end by 7 bases, with 23 bases between. CDR3 in DNA: TGCGCCAGCAGCGTCACCGGGACCGATCGGATAAGTGGCTACACCTTC. Translation gives CASSVTGTDRISGYTF.